The 29 T cell receptor beta chains listed next were all sequenced from one sample in a study of response to subunit inactivated influenza vaccine. TCRdb reprocessed the RT-PCR reads via MiXCR and lists one record per CDR3 protein. The data hold about 700,000 distinct CDR3 sequences, with 12% to 15% observed a single time. The source material was PBMCs from blood, sampled less than 15 days before vaccination. The receptors were sampled from a man aged 45-65 years who received an inactivated influenza vaccine.

The V gene is TRBV6-1, the J gene TRBJ1-3, with D possibly TRBD1 on 5 matching bases. The CDR3 is made up of 14 amino acids. Trimming pared 6 bases from V and 7 bases from J, leaving 16 bases between. CDR1 is MNHNS, CDR2 SASEGT, per germline. In DNA form, the CDR3 reads TGTGCCAGCAGCTCCGGGAGCTGGGGGAACACCATATATTTT. Translating it yields CASSSGSWGNTIYF.

This clonotype has just a few counts. J is TRBJ2-5 and V is TRBV7-9, with D unclear. The V gene lost 1 base and the J gene lost 1 base, with 7 bases spanning the gap. Germline assignment: CDR1 SEHNR and CDR2 FQNEAQ (reference sequence). The length of the CDR3 is 14 residues. For the CDR3, the DNA is TGTGCCAGCAGCTTAGACACCTTCCAAGAGACCCAGTACTTC. Amino acids: CASSLDTFQETQYF.

This clonotype appeared many times. V gene TRBV4-3 combines with J gene TRBJ2-2; unclear D gene. Trimming took 2 bases from V and 0 from J, leaving 4 bases between them. Per the germline V gene, CDR1 is LGHNA and CDR2 is YSLEER. CDR3 size: 14 residues. The CDR3 DNA follows: TGCGCCAGCAGCCAACTGTCGAACACCGGGGAGCTGTTTTTT. Protein sequence: CASSQLSNTGELFF.

V usage is TRBV2 and J usage is TRBJ1-5; D remains ambiguous. CDR1 is SNHLY and CDR2 is FYNNEI in the germline V gene. This CDR3 has 15 amino acids. V lost 0 bases to trimming and J lost 6 bases, with 12 bases between them. CDR3 loop: CASSEAVRAGQPQHF. CDR3 sequence (DNA): TGTGCCAGCAGTGAAGCGGTAAGGGCCGGTCAGCCCCAGCATTTT.

In this sample, this clonotype turned up a few times. V gene TRBV4-2 combines with J gene TRBJ2-6, with unresolved D. V was clipped by 4 bases and J by 4 bases, with 8 bases between them. Germline V gives CDR1 LGHNA, CDR2 YNFKEQ. The CDR3 is made up of 14 amino acids. Here the CDR3 reads CASSPLVGANVLTF. The CDR3 DNA sequence: TGTGCCAGCAGCCCTCTCGTCGGGGCCAACGTCCTGACTTTC.

This clonotype was picked up a small number of times. This rearrangement joins TRBV12-3 or TRBV12-4 to TRBJ2-1; 10 bases are a match to TRBD2. The CDR3 sequence is 15 residues long. The V segment lost 3 bases and the J segment 8 bases; nucleotides outside the gene matches: 7. The CDR3 loop reads CASSLMASGSDEQFF. In DNA, the CDR3 is TGTGCCAGCAGTTTGATGGCTAGCGGGAGTGATGAGCAGTTCTTC.

This clonotype was counted at least ten times. The chain links TRBV2 to TRBJ2-7, with D possibly TRBD1 on 5 matching bases. CDR3 size: 12 residues. Trimming stripped 8 bases from V and 7 bases from J, with 15 bases between. CDR1 and CDR2 (germline): SNHLY, FYNNEI. CDR3 in DNA: TGTGCCAGCGGGCGCAGGGTTGGTGAGCAGTACTTC. Translation gives CASGRRVGEQYF.

This clonotype appeared many times. This CDR3 reads CASSLVAGYEQYF. The CDR3 nucleotides read TGTGCCAGCAGCTTAGTAGCCGGCTACGAGCAGTACTTC. The chain is built from TRBV11-2 and TRBJ2-7; D unresolved. Germline V gene lookup returns CDR1 SGHAT and CDR2 FQNNGV. The germline V and J ends were trimmed by 1 base and 3 bases, with 7 bases remaining between them. The CDR3 sequence is 13 residues long.

The chain joins TRBV5-1 to TRBJ2-3; no reliable D call. This CDR3 region has 15 residues. V dropped 0 bases and J dropped 3 bases, with 11 bases sitting between them. The germline V gene has CDR1 SGHRS and CDR2 YFSETQ. Written as DNA, the CDR3 is TGCGCCAGCAGCTTGGAAGACACCAAAACAGATACGCAGTATTTT. The encoded protein is CASSLEDTKTDTQYF.

This clonotype was counted between two and nine times. The chain employs TRBV5-1 and TRBJ2-7; either TRBD1 or TRBD2 may fit D (5 bases each). The CDR3 runs 16 residues. V lost 4 bases and J 2 bases, leaving 19 bases between the germline ends. CDR1 is SGHRS and CDR2 is YFSETQ in the germline V gene. The CDR3 protein is CASSVAPGPPPYEQYF. The CDR3 DNA sequence: TGCGCCAGCAGCGTTGCCCCGGGACCCCCCCCCTACGAGCAGTACTTC.

The chain couples TRBV6-6 to TRBJ2-3, with D unresolved. V gave up 10 bases and J gave up 6 bases, with 11 bases separating them. Germline CDR1 reads MNHNY; CDR2 reads SVGAGI (reference sequence). This CDR3 contains 11 residues. The CDR3 DNA sequence: TGTGCCACCACCGTCCGGGATACGCAGTATTTT. It encodes CATTVRDTQYF.

This clonotype was detected only a few times. The chain combines TRBV7-9 with TRBJ1-2; D call uncertain. Germline assignment: CDR1 SEHNR and CDR2 FQNEAQ (reference sequence). This CDR3 is built from 12 residues. With 3 bases removed from V and 5 bases from J, the gap between germline ends came to 7 bases. The DNA for the CDR3 is TGTGCCAGCAGCTTGATACCTTATGGCTACACCTTC. This codes for CASSLIPYGYTF.

The chain's CDR3 is CASSSLSWTGGDEQYF. In nucleotides, the CDR3 is TGTGCCAGCAGTTCACTAAGCTGGACAGGGGGCGACGAGCAGTACTTC. The chain employs TRBV6-2 or TRBV6-3 and TRBJ2-7, with 11 positions matching TRBD1. The CDR3 is 16 amino acids. The junction had 10 bases not matched to a gene; V was cut back by 4 bases and J by 5 bases. Germline lookup yields CDR1 MNHEY and CDR2 SVGEGT.

The V gene is TRBV4-3, the J gene TRBJ1-3; the D is unclear. The CDR3 is 17 amino acids. Germline V gene data show CDR1 as LGHNA and CDR2 as YSLEER. The V and J ends lost 0 bases and 2 bases respectively, with 14 bases between them. This CDR3 is CASSQDAQARPGNTIYF. The CDR3 DNA sequence: TGCGCCAGCAGCCAAGATGCCCAGGCGAGACCTGGAAACACCATATATTTT.

This clonotype has more than one count but fewer than ten. The rearrangement joins TRBV7-6 to TRBJ2-7; no clear D. V was trimmed by 2 bases and J by 3 bases, leaving 17 bases between them. Germline assignment: CDR1 SGHVS and CDR2 FNYEAQ. The CDR3 is 16 amino acids. This chain's CDR3 is CASSLSWGQSDYEQYF. The CDR3 DNA follows: TGTGCCAGCAGCTTATCGTGGGGTCAGAGCGACTACGAGCAGTACTTC.

This clonotype was picked up a small number of times. The chain uses TRBV6-1 and TRBJ2-1, with 11 bases matching TRBD2. The trim removed 5 bases at V and 7 bases at J, leaving 4 bases unmatched. The CDR3 runs 14 residues. Germline assignment: CDR1 MNHNS and CDR2 SASEGT. CDR3 sequence reads: CASSPLAGENEQFF. CDR3 nucleotides: TGTGCCAGCAGTCCACTAGCGGGAGAAAATGAGCAGTTCTTC.

This clonotype was seen more than once but under ten times. This chain links TRBV29-1 with TRBJ2-7, with TRBD1 identical over 9 bases. The CDR3 contains 13 residues. V shed 1 base and J 8 bases; nucleotides not matched to a gene: 6. Germline V gives CDR1 SQVTM, CDR2 ANQGSEA. CDR3 nucleotides: TGCAGCGTTGAAGTGGGGACAGGGATAAAGCAGTACTTC. This encodes CSVEVGTGIKQYF.

In its sample, this clonotype was seen a few times. The chain recombines TRBV6-8 with TRBJ2-5; unclear D gene. Germline V gives CDR1 MNHGY, CDR2 SAAAGT. V shed 3 bases and J shed 0 bases, with 11 bases lying between them. The CDR3 length is 15 residues. In DNA, the CDR3 is TGTGCCAGCAGTTATTCATTTTGGGACCAAGAGACCCAGTACTTC. Residues: CASSYSFWDQETQYF.

The chain links TRBV12-3 or TRBV12-4 to TRBJ2-7; unclear D gene. This CDR3 spans 15 amino acids. Trimming removed 7 bases at V and 3 bases at J, with 19 bases between. The CDR3 coding sequence is TGTGCCAGCATGAGGATGGCAGAAGAACACTACGAGCAGTACTTC. Its translation: CASMRMAEEHYEQYF.

The rearrangement uses TRBV14 and TRBJ1-2; a weak D match, TRBD1 (5 bases). V lost 4 bases, J lost 4 bases, and 19 bases lay in between. The CDR3 covers 16 residues. The germline V gene has CDR1 SGHDN and CDR2 FVKESK. The CDR3 DNA follows: TGTGCCAGCAGCCGTATCTTCGGCAGGGCCCCCTATGGCTACACCTTC. It translates to CASSRIFGRAPYGYTF.

This clonotype was detected once. The rearrangement uses TRBV5-4 and TRBJ2-2, with D perhaps being TRBD1 or TRBD2 (6 bases each). CDR3 length equals 16 residues. Germline values: CDR1 SGHNT, CDR2 YYREEE (reference sequence). The V and J ends lost 2 bases and 3 bases respectively, with 14 bases between them. CDR3 DNA: TGTGCCAGCAGCTTACTAGCAGGGGTGGACACCGGGGAGCTGTTTTTT. Encoded protein: CASSLLAGVDTGELFF.

V usage is TRBV20-1 and J usage is TRBJ1-3; D call uncertain. V gave up 3 bases and J gave up 0 bases, with 12 bases separating them. The CDR3 consists of 15 residues. Germline V lookup: CDR1 DFQATT, CDR2 SNEGSKA (reference sequence). CDR3 nucleotides: TGCAGTGCTAGTGATCAGGCCTACTCTGGAAACACCATATATTTT. It yields the protein CSASDQAYSGNTIYF.

This clonotype was seen more than once but under ten times. The chain joins TRBV9 to TRBJ2-1, with a possible D match to TRBD2 (6 bases). Trimming left V 0 bases short and J 7 bases short, with 11 bases between. CDR1 is SGDLS, CDR2 YYNGEE, per germline. The CDR3 has 14 residues. The CDR3 is CASSVDDGRNEQFF. The CDR3 nucleotides read TGTGCCAGCAGCGTAGATGACGGGAGAAATGAGCAGTTCTTC.

The rearrangement links TRBV20-1 to TRBJ1-1, with D unresolved. Germline V gives CDR1 DFQATT, CDR2 SNEGSKA (reference sequence). The CDR3 totals 15 residues. V was clipped by 6 bases and J by 0 bases, with 17 bases between them. The CDR3 sequence: CSADPRRGMNTEAFF. In DNA form, the CDR3 reads TGCAGTGCCGACCCTCGACGAGGGATGAACACTGAAGCTTTCTTT.

This clonotype was seen more than once but under ten times. This chain connects TRBV29-1 to TRBJ1-4; D uncertain. V lost 3 bases and J lost 11, with 10 bases in between. This CDR3 contains 11 residues. Germline assignment: CDR1 SQVTM and CDR2 ANQGSEA. CDR3 in amino acids: CSVDIQAKLFF. The CDR3, as DNA: TGCAGCGTTGACATTCAGGCCAAACTGTTTTTT. The variable domain in full, completed from reference TRBV29-1 and TRBJ1-4, reads SAVISQKPSRDICQRGTSLTIQCQVDSQVTMMFWYRQQPGQSLTLIATANQGSEATYESGFVIDKFPISRPNLTFSTLTVSNMSPEDSSIYLCSVDIQAKLFFGSGTQLSVL.

This clonotype was counted only a few times. V usage is TRBV12-3 or TRBV12-4 and J usage is TRBJ1-4, with D uncertain. V lost 2 bases, J lost 7 bases, and 5 bases lay in between. The CDR3 is 12 residues long. The CDR3 here is CASSLSVEKLFF. Here the CDR3 DNA reads TGTGCCAGCAGTTTATCGGTTGAAAAACTGTTTTTT.

A few counts support this clonotype. The rearrangement joins TRBV5-1 to TRBJ2-3, with a possible D match to TRBD2 (6 bases). Germline CDR1 and CDR2: SGHRS and YFSETQ. The CDR3 length is 14 residues. The V end lost 2 bases, the J end lost 6 bases, and 13 bases lay between the germline ends. The CDR3 sequence: CASSFGGPDDTQYF. The CDR3 bases are TGCGCCAGCAGCTTCGGAGGGCCGGATGATACGCAGTATTTT.

The chain employs TRBV20-1 and TRBJ1-4; 8 bases are shared with TRBD1. V was clipped by 5 bases and J by 8 bases; unmatched bases: 10. This CDR3 contains 14 residues. The germline CDR1 and CDR2 sequences are DFQATT and SNEGSKA (reference sequence). As DNA, the CDR3 is TGCAGTGCTTCTGACAGGGGCGTTGGGGAAAAACTGTTTTTT. This sequence encodes CSASDRGVGEKLFF.

This clonotype was counted only a few times. The J gene is TRBJ2-7, the V gene TRBV7-2; D is unresolved. The germline CDR1 and CDR2 sequences are SGHTA and FQGNSA. V was pared by 2 bases and J by 2 bases, with 19 bases between. This CDR3 comprises 17 residues. The CDR3 here is CASSLSNRAVRPYEQYF. CDR3 in DNA: TGTGCCAGCAGCTTATCTAATCGGGCTGTGCGTCCCTACGAGCAGTACTTC.